The TCR beta chain under discussion was sequenced for a study of CD4 T cells in relation to SARS-CoV-2 and coronaviruses. Study-level information: After less than eleven days of antigen culture, PBMC TCR beta CDR3s were sequenced. Study outcomes and limitations: Samples before the pandemic and after infection were not matched within any donor.

A note on this clone: Antigen: not known.

CD4+ T cells from unexposed donors were obtained before the COVID-19 pandemic (2011-2018). The cells were cultured for 10 days before CD4+ T cells were isolated. Testing used SARS-CoV-2 S/N and four cold-coronavirus spikes on unexposed-donor CD4+ T cells, cells permitting. Cultures held 2 million to 2.5 million PBMCs per well with 9 to 10 IU/ml IL-2. Sequencing was performed with immunoSEQ multiplex PCR; in TCRdb, only in-frame clones are kept and a portion is missing. The sample has roughly 20,000 clones, more than 75% seen once; the top ten hold roughly a fifth. V shed 3 bases and J shed 1 base, with 10 bases lying between them. CDR3 length: 14 residues. The germline V gene encodes CDR1 SGHRS and CDR2 YFSETQ.

The sequence came from a human donor in good health. The chain combines TRBV5-1 with TRBJ2-5; unclear D gene. Sequenced material: CD4+ T cells from PBMCs, cultured in vitro. The DNA for the CDR3 is TGCGCCAGCAGCTCAAACACTATCCAAGAGACCCAGTACTTC. This encodes CASSSNTIQETQYF.